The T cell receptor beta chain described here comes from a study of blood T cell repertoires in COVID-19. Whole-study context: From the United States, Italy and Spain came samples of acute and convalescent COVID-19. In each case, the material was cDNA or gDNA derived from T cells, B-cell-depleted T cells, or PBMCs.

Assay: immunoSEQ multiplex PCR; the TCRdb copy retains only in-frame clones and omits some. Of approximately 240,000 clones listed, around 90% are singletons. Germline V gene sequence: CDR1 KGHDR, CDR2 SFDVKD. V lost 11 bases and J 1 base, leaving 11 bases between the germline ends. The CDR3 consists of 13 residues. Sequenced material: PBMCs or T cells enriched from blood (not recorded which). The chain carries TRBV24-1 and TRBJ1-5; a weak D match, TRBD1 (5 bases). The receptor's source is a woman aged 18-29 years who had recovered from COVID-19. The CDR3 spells CAIGGKSNQPQHF. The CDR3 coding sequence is TGTGCCATTGGGGGGAAAAGCAATCAGCCCCAGCATTTT.